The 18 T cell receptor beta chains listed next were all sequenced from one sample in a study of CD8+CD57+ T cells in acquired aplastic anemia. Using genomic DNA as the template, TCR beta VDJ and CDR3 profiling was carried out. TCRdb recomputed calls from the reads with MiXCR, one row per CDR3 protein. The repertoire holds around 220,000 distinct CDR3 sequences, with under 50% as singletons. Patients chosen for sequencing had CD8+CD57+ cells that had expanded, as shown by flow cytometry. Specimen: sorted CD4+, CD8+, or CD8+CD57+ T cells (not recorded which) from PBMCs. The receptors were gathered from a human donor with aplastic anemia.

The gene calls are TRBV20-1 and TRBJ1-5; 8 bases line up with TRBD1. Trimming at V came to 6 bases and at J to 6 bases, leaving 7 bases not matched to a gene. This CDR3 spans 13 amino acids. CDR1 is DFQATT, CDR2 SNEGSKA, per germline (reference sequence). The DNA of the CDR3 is TGCAGTGCCCACGCAACAGGGGGTCAGCCCCAGCATTTT. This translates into CSAHATGGQPQHF.

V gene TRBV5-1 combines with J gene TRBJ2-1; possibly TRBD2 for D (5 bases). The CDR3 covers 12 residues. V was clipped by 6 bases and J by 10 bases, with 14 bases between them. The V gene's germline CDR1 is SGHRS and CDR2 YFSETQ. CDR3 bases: TGCGCCAGCAACTATGGGTCGGGGGAGCAGTTCTTC. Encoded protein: CASNYGSGEQFF.

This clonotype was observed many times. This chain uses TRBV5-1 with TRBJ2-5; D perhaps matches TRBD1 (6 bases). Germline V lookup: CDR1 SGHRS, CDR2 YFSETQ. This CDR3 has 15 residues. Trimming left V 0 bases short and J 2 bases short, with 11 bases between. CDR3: CASSLGTDQQETQYF. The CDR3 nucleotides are TGCGCCAGCAGCTTGGGGACAGACCAACAAGAGACCCAGTACTTC.

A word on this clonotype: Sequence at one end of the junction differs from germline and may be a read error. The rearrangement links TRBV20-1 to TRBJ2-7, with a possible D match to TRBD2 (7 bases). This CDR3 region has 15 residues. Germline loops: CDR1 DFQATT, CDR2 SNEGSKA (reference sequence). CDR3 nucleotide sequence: TGCAGTGCTAGCAATACGAGGGGGGAAAGCGGGGAGCAGTATTTC. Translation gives CSASNTRGESGEQYF.

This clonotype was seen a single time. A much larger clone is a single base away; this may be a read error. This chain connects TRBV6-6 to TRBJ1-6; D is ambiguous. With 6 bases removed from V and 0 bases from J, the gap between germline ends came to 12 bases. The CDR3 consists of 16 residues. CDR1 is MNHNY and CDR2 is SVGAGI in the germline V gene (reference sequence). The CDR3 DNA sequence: TGTGCCAGCAGAACTGGGAGAAGCTCCTATAATTCACCCCTCCACTTT. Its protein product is CASRTGRSSYNSPLHF.

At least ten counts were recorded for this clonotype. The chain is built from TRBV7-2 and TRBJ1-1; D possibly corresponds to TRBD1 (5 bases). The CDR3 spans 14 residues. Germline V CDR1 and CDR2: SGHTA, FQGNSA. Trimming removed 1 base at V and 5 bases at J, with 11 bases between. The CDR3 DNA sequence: TGTGCCAGCAGCTTAGAGGCAGGGAGTACTGAAGCTTTCTTT. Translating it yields CASSLEAGSTEAFF.

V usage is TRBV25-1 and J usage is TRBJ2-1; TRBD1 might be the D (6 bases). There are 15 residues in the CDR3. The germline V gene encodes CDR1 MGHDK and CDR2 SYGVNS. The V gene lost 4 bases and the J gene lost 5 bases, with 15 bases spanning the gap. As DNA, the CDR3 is TGTGCCAGCAGTGTAGACAGGTCTGGTGACAATGAGCAGTTCTTC. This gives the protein CASSVDRSGDNEQFF.

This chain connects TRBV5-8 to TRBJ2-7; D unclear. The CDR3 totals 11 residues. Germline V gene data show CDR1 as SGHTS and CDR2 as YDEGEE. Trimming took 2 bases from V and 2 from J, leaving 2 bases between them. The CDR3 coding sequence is TGTGCCAGCAGCTTTCCCTACGAGCAGTACTTC. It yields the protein CASSFPYEQYF.

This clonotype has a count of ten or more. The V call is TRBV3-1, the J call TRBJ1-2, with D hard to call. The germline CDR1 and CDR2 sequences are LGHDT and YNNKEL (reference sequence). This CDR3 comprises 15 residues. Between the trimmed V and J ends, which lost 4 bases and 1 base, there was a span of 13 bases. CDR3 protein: CASSLRTDRNYGYTF. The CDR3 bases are TGTGCCAGCAGCCTTAGGACGGACCGTAACTATGGCTACACCTTC.

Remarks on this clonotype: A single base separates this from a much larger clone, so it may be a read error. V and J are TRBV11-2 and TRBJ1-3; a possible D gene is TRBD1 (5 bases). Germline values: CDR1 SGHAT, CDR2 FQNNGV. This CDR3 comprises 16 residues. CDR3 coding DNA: TGTGCCAGCAGCTTGCGGGGCGGGGTAGCAGGAAACACCATGTATTTT. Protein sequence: CASSLRGGVAGNTMYF. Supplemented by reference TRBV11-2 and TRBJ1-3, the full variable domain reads EAGVAQSPRYKIIEKRQSVAFWCNPISGHATLYWYQQILGQGPKLLIQFQNNGVVDDSQLPKDRFSAERLKGVDSTLKIQPAKLEDSAVYLCASSLRGGVAGNTMYFGEGSWLTVV.

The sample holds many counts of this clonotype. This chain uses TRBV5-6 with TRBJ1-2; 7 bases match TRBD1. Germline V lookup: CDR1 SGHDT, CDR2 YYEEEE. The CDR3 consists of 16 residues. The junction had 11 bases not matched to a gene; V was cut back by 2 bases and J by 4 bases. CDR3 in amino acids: CASSFGTEGERYGYTF. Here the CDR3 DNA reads TGTGCCAGCAGCTTCGGGACAGAAGGGGAACGCTATGGCTACACCTTC.

CDR3 coding DNA: TGCAGTGCTAGAGTAGCGACAGGGGATAATTCACCCCTCCACTTT. This encodes CSARVATGDNSPLHF. The genes are TRBV20-1 and TRBJ1-6, with TRBD1 matching 8 bases. The CDR3 is 15 amino acids. The germline V gene has CDR1 DFQATT and CDR2 SNEGSKA (reference sequence). V lost 1 base to trimming and J lost 5 bases; unmatched junction nucleotides: 4.

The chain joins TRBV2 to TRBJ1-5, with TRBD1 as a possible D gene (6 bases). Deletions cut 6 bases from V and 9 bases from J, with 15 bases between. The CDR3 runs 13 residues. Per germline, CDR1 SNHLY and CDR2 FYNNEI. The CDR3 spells CASRLRGDRPQHF. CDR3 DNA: TGTGCCAGCAGGCTTAGGGGGGATCGGCCCCAGCATTTT.

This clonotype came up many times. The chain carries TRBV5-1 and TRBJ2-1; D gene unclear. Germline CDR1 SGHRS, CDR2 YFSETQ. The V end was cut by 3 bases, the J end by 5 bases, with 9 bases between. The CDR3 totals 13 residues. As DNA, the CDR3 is TGCGCCAGCAGCTCGACCCTTGACAATGAGCAGTTCTTC. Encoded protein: CASSSTLDNEQFF.

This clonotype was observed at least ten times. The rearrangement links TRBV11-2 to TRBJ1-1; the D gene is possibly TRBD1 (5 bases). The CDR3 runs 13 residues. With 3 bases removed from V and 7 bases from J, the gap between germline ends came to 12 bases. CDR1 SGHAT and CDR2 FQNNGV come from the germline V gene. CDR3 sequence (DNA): TGTGCCAGCAGCTTTCTCTCGACAGTTGAAGCTTTCTTT. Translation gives CASSFLSTVEAFF.

The chain's CDR3 is CASSQGGAGDEKLFF. CDR3 sequence (DNA): TGTGCCAGCAGCCAAGGGGGGGCAGGGGATGAAAAACTGTTTTTT. The V call is TRBV3-1, the J call TRBJ1-4, with D tentatively TRBD1 (6 bases). The CDR3 sequence is 15 residues long. From germline, CDR1 is LGHDT and CDR2 YNNKEL (reference sequence). V was shortened by 1 base and J by 6 bases, with 12 bases between the two germline ends.

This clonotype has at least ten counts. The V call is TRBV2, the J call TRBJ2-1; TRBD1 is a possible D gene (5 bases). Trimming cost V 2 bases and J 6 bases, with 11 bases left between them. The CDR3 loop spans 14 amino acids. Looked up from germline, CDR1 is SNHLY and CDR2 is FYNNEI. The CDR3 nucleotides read TGTGCCAGCAGTGAAAGGCGAGACAGCAATGAGCAGTTCTTC. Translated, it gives CASSERRDSNEQFF.

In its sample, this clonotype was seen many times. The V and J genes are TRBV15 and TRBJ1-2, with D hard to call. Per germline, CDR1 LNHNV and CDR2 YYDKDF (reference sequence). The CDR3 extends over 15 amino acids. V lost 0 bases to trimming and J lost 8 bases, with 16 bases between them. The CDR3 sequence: CATSRDQSNGEGYTF. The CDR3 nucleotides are TGTGCCACCAGCAGAGATCAGTCTAACGGGGAGGGCTACACCTTC.